The T cell receptor beta chain under discussion was sequenced for a study of cytomegalovirus exposure and HLA in healthy donors. Regarding the study as a whole: Reports indicated that the classifier achieved high specificity and sensitivity in diagnosing cytomegalovirus status. Subsequent analysis of the roughly 120 validation repertoires found a tendency for first-cohort TCR clusters to co-occur. Under in vitro conditions, a few CMV-associated chains were confirmed as specific for CMV antigens. Overall, roughly 170 TCR beta chains were annotated as cytomegalovirus-associated.

TCRdb keeps only in-frame clones here, not all; method: immunoSEQ multiplex PCR. The data contain fewer than 80,000 clones, approximately 96% of them singletons. In regard to this clone: What it binds is not known.

CDR1 is SNHLY and CDR2 is FYNNEI in the germline V gene. V shed 0 bases and J 0 bases; nucleotides not matched to a gene: 17. The CDR3 sequence is 22 residues long. J is TRBJ2-1 and V is TRBV2; 10 bases agree with TRBD2. The sample comprised PBMCs. The receptor comes from a woman in her late teens or twenties in good health and CMV-seropositive. Written as DNA, the CDR3 is TGTGCCAGCAGTGAAGCGATGGGGACTAGCGTAAAGAGGAGGAGCTCCTACAATGAGCAGTTCTTC. Translating it yields CASSEAMGTSVKRRSSYNEQFF.